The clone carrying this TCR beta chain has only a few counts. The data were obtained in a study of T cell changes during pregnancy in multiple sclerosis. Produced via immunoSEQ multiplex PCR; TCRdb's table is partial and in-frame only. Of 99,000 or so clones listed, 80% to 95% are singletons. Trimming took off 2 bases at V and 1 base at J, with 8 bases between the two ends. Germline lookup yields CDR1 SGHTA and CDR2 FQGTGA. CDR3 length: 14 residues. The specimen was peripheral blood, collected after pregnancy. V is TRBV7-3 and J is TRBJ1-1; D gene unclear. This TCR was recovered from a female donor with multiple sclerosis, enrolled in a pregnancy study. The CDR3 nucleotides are TGTGCCAGCAGCTTAGGGCCTGGGAACACTGAAGCTTTCTTT. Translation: CASSLGPGNTEAFF.